The rows below give T cell receptor beta chains drawn from one sample of a study of graft-versus-host responses after intestinal transplantation. Clones were sequenced by immunoSEQ multiplex PCR, and TCRdb holds only the in-frame ones, with some missing. This table holds roughly 20,000 clones, 35% to 50% found once. The material was alloreactive CD8+ T cells from a mixed lymphocyte reaction culture, obtained before intestinal transplant. All receptors derive from a human patient who received an intestinal transplant. CDR3s include the opening cysteine and the closing phenylalanine or tryptophan. The D gene is left open where the match is weak. Size is stated for part of the rows, as once, few or many counts, or as a class when the clone is expanded.

>TRBV4-2|TRBD2|NA|TRBJ2-1
CASSQAAGEYNEQFF
TGTGCCAGCAGCCAAGCAGCGGGAGAATACAATGAGCAGTTCTTC
>TRBV7-2|NA|NA|TRBJ1-1
CASSPAGGLTEAFF
TGTGCCAGCAGCCCTGCGGGGGGCCTCACTGAAGCTTTCTTT
>TRBV11-3|NA|NA|TRBJ1-5
CASSPPQQPQHF
TGTGCCAGCAGCCCTCCCCAACAGCCCCAGCATTTT
>TRBV27|TRBD2|NA|TRBJ2-1
CASRTSGGLYNEQFF
TGTGCCAGCCGGACTAGCGGGGGCTTGTACAATGAGCAGTTCTTC
>TRBV15|NA|NA|TRBJ1-5
CATQRGVGQPQHF
TGTGCCACCCAGAGGGGGGTCGGGCAGCCCCAGCATTTT
>TRBV11-2|TRBD1|NA|TRBJ1-1
CASSLVFGQGLNTEAFF
TGTGCCAGCAGCTTAGTTTTTGGACAGGGATTGAACACTGAAGCTTTCTTT
>TRBV7-2|NA|few|TRBJ2-7
CASSLEFVSYEQYF
TGTGCCAGCAGCTTAGAGTTTGTTTCCTACGAGCAGTACTTC
>TRBV7-2|TRBD1|few|TRBJ2-7
CASSLVSDRSYEQYF
TGTGCCAGCAGCTTAGTCTCGGACAGGTCCTACGAGCAGTACTTC
>TRBV18|NA|few|TRBJ1-5
CASSLPGDQPQHF
TGTGCCAGCTCACTGCCAGGAGATCAGCCCCAGCATTTT
>TRBV28|NA|NA|TRBJ1-2
CASTGFYGYTF
TGTGCCAGCACAGGCTTCTATGGCTACACCTTC
>TRBV19|NA|NA|TRBJ2-1
CASRMAGPQFF
TGTGCCAGTCGGATGGCGGGACCTCAGTTCTTC
>TRBV20-1|NA|NA|TRBJ2-4
CSARVGGGPWF
TGCAGTGCTAGAGTAGGAGGAGGGCCCTGGTTC
>TRBV6-5|NA|NA|TRBJ2-6
CASSFSGANVLTF
TGTGCCAGCAGTTTCTCTGGGGCCAACGTCCTGACTTTC
>TRBV15|NA|NA|TRBJ1-3
CATSRDWAGNTIYF
TGTGCCACCAGCAGAGATTGGGCTGGAAACACCATATATTTT
>TRBV6-1|NA|few|TRBJ2-1
CATKAGMTYNEQFF
TGTGCCACCAAAGCAGGGATGACCTACAATGAGCAGTTCTTC
>TRBV6-1|NA|few|TRBJ1-2
CASSPSVKNYGYTF
TGTGCCAGCAGCCCGTCGGTCAAGAACTATGGCTACACCTTC
>TRBV7-8|NA|NA|TRBJ1-2
CASSLREGGGYTF
TGTGCCAGCAGCTTAAGGGAGGGTGGTGGCTACACCTTC
>TRBV19|NA|NA|TRBJ1-3
CASRPKGTGNTIYF
TGTGCCAGTAGACCGAAGGGGACCGGAAACACCATATATTTT
>TRBV12-5|NA|few|TRBJ2-3
CASGLFYTSHPDTQYF
TGTGCTAGTGGTTTGTTCTACACGTCTCACCCAGATACGCAGTATTTT
>TRBV4-1|NA|once|TRBJ2-7
CASSQDVLGDPYEQYF
TGCGCCAGCAGCCAAGATGTCCTAGGGGACCCCTACGAGCAGTACTTC
>TRBV19|TRBD1|few|TRBJ1-1
CASSRQGVTTEAFF
TGTGCCAGTAGCCGACAGGGGGTGACCACTGAAGCTTTCTTT
>TRBV5-1|TRBD2|NA|TRBJ2-1
CASSPTRTSGRVNEQFF
TGCGCCAGCAGCCCTACGAGGACTAGCGGGAGAGTAAATGAGCAGTTCTTC
>TRBV5-4|NA|few|TRBJ2-7
CASSYPGNREQYF
TGTGCCAGCAGCTATCCGGGGAATCGCGAGCAGTACTTC
>TRBV12-5|NA|few|TRBJ2-3
CASGLVRRAGNEYTQYF
TGTGCTAGTGGTTTGGTACGAAGGGCGGGAAATGAATATACGCAGTATTTT
>TRBV4-2|TRBD2|NA|TRBJ2-7
CASSQTSGTSSYEQYF
TGTGCCAGCAGCCAGACTAGCGGAACAAGCTCCTACGAGCAGTACTTC
>TRBV5-6|NA|NA|TRBJ1-2
CAVHAGTEHNYGYTF
TGTGCCGTCCACGCCGGGACGGAACATAACTATGGCTACACCTTC
>TRBV7-2|NA|NA|TRBJ2-1
CASSLVGTGPPNEQFF
TGTGCCAGCAGCTTAGTGGGTACGGGACCCCCCAATGAGCAGTTCTTC
>TRBV7-8|NA|medium-sized|TRBJ1-3
CASSLGARRSSGNTIYF
TGTGCCAGCAGCTTAGGTGCGAGGCGTTCCTCTGGAAACACCATATATTTT
>TRBV29-1|TRBD2|NA|TRBJ2-1
CSVEAVSGRVYNEQFF
TGCAGCGTTGAAGCGGTTAGCGGGAGAGTCTACAATGAGCAGTTCTTC
>TRBV6-6|NA|NA|TRBJ2-7
CAANEGYEQYF
TGTGCCGCAAACGAGGGCTACGAGCAGTACTTC
>TRBV5-1|NA|NA|TRBJ1-4
CASSPTTGGEKLFF
TGCGCCAGCAGCCCGACGACCGGGGGAGAAAAACTGTTTTTT
>TRBV11-2|TRBD2|once|TRBJ2-3
CASSLVLLGLAGEVNTQYF
TGTGCCAGCAGCTTAGTCTTGCTCGGACTAGCGGGAGAGGTAAATACGCAGTATTTT
>TRBV9|NA|NA|TRBJ1-2
CASSRLNGYGYTF
TGTGCCAGCAGCCGTCTGAATGGCTATGGCTACACCTTC
>TRBV13|NA|NA|TRBJ1-4
CASSLGQFNEKLFF
TGTGCCAGCAGCTTAGGGCAGTTTAATGAAAAACTGTTTTTT
>TRBV30|TRBD1|NA|TRBJ1-2
CAWSPPGGGYTF
TGTGCCTGGAGTCCACCAGGGGGAGGCTACACCTTC
>TRBV5-1|NA|NA|TRBJ2-7
CASSLLVSYEQYF
TGCGCCAGCAGCTTGTTGGTCAGCTACGAGCAGTACTTC
>TRBV6-1|NA|NA|TRBJ1-4
CAAYSSGFSNEKLFF
TGTGCCGCCTACTCGTCGGGGTTTAGTAATGAAAAACTGTTTTTT
>TRBV27|NA|NA|TRBJ1-1
CASRRPGSVGEAFF
TGTGCCAGCAGAAGGCCAGGGTCAGTGGGTGAAGCTTTCTTT
>TRBV5-1|TRBD2|NA|TRBJ2-7
CASSLAALGLAGVYEQYF
TGCGCCAGCAGCTTGGCGGCGCTGGGACTAGCGGGAGTGTACGAGCAGTACTTC
>TRBV5-1|NA|few|TRBJ2-1
CASSLFSSSSYNEQFF
TGCGCCAGCAGCTTGTTTAGCTCTAGCTCCTACAATGAGCAGTTCTTC
>TRBV4-2|TRBD2|NA|TRBJ2-3
CASSQVAGASTDTQYF
TGTGCCAGCAGCCAAGTGGCGGGAGCCAGCACAGATACGCAGTATTTT
>TRBV5-1|TRBD2|few|TRBJ2-1
CASSTGLANEQFF
TGCGCCAGCAGCACGGGACTAGCCAATGAGCAGTTCTTC
>TRBV7-3|NA|few|TRBJ2-3
CASSFNVAGTQYF
TGTGCCAGCAGCTTCAACGTGGCAGGGACGCAGTATTTT
>TRBV5-4|NA|few|TRBJ2-1
CASSLGGASANNEQFF
TGTGCCAGCAGCTTAGGAGGGGCTAGCGCAAACAATGAGCAGTTCTTC
>TRBV28|NA|NA|TRBJ2-7
CASSQSPGLDEQYF
TGTGCCAGCAGTCAATCTCCGGGACTCGACGAGCAGTACTTC
>TRBV25-1|TRBD1|NA|TRBJ1-2
CASLTGHGYTF
TGTGCCAGCTTGACAGGGCATGGCTACACCTTC
>TRBV6-1|NA|NA|TRBJ2-7
CASTGTYEQYF
TGTGCCAGCACAGGCACCTACGAGCAGTACTTC
>TRBV6-8|TRBD1|NA|TRBJ2-3
CASSHSQNGDSRTDTQYF
TGTGCCAGCAGTCACAGTCAAAACGGGGACAGTCGCACAGATACGCAGTATTTT
>TRBV28|TRBD1|NA|TRBJ1-6
CASSSGQGGSPLHF
TGTGCCAGCAGTTCTGGACAGGGCGGTTCACCCCTCCACTTT
>TRBV30|NA|NA|TRBJ1-2
CAWSVRYGYTF
TGTGCCTGGAGTGTACGGTATGGCTACACCTTC
>TRBV6-1|TRBD1|medium-sized|TRBJ1-4
CASSVIGTVGEKLFF
TGTGCCAGCAGTGTTATCGGGACAGTAGGGGAAAAACTGTTTTTT
>TRBV5-1|NA|NA|TRBJ2-5
CASSFLWRGETQYF
TGCGCCAGCAGCTTCCTCTGGAGGGGAGAGACCCAGTACTTC
>TRBV9|NA|NA|TRBJ2-1
CASSVQGASGLNEQFF
TGTGCCAGCAGCGTACAGGGGGCTAGCGGGCTCAATGAGCAGTTCTTC
>TRBV27|TRBD2|NA|TRBJ2-5
CASWRGLAEETQYF
TGTGCCAGCTGGCGGGGACTAGCGGAAGAGACCCAGTACTTC
>TRBV9|NA|few|TRBJ2-5
CASSGRAQETQYF
TGTGCCAGCAGCGGCAGGGCACAAGAGACCCAGTACTTC
>TRBV5-1|NA|NA|TRBJ2-7
CASSLAKSDWIYEQYF
TGCGCCAGCAGCTTGGCCAAGAGCGATTGGATCTACGAGCAGTACTTC